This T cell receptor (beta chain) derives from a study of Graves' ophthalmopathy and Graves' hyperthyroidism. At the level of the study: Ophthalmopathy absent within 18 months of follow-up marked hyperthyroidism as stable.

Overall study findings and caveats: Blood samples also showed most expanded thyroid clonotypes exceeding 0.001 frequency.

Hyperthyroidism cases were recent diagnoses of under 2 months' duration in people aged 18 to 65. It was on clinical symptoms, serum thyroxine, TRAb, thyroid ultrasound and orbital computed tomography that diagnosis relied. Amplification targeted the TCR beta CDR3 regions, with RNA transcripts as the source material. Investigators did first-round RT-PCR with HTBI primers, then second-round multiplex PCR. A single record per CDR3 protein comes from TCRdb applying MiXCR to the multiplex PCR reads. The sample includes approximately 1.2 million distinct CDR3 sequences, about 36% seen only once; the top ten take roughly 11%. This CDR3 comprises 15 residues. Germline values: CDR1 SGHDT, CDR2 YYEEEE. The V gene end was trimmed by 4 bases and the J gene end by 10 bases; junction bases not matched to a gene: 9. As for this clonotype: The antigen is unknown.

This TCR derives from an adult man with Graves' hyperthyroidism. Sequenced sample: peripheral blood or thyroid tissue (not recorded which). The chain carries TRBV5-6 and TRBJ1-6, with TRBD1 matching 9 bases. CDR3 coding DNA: TGTGCCAGCAGCGTAACGACAGGGGGTTCGTCACCCCTCCACTTT. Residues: CASSVTTGGSSPLHF. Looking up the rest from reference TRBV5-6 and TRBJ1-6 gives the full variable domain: DAGVTQSPTHLIKTRGQQVTLRCSPKSGHDTVSWYQQALGQGPQFIFQYYEEEERQRGNFPDRFSGHQFPNYSSELNVNALLLGDSALYLCASSVTTGGSSPLHFGNGTRLTVT.